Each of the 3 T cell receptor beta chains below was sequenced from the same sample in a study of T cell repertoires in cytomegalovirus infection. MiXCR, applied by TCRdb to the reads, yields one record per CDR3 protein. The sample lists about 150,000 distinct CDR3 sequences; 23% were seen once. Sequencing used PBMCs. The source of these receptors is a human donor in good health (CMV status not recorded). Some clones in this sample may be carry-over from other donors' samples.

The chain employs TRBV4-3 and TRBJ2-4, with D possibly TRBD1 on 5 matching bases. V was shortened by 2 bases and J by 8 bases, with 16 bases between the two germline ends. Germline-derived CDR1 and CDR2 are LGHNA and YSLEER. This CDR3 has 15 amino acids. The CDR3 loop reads CASSQSGSGIDIQYF. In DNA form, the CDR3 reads TGCGCCAGCAGCCAATCAGGGTCTGGGATTGACATTCAGTACTTC.

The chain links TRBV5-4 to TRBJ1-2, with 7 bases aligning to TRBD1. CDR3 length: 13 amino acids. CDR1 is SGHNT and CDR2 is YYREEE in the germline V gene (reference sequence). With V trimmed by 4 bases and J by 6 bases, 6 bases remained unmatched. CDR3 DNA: TGTGCCAGCAGCCAACAGGGGAGAGATGGCTACACCTTC. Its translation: CASSQQGRDGYTF.

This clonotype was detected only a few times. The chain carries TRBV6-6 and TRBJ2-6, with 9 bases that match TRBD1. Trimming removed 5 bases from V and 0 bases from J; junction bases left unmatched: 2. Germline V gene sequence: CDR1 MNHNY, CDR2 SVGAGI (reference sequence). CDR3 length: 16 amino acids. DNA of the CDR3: TGTGCCAGCAGTGCGACAGGGGGCTCTGGGGCCAACGTCCTGACTTTC. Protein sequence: CASSATGGSGANVLTF.